This passage covers 22 T cell receptor beta chains from one sample sequenced in a study of CD8+ T cells in alopecia areata. Following extraction, RNA underwent reverse transcription to cDNA, which served as the sequencing template. Measured with immunoSEQ multiplex PCR; TCRdb has only the in-frame clones, and not every one. The sample consists of around 110,000 clones, about three fifths of them appearing once. As for treatment: oral pan-JAK inhibitor, 5-10 mg twice daily. This specimen consisted of CD8+ T cells sorted from blood, obtained at week 24, from a patient treated with tofacitinib. The source is a human donor with alopecia areata.

V is TRBV10-3 and J is TRBJ1-3, with 9 bases that match TRBD1. There are 16 residues in the CDR3. J lost 4 bases, V lost 0 bases, and 4 bases had no gene match. Germline CDR1 reads ENHRY; CDR2 reads SYGVKD. As DNA, the CDR3 is TGTGCCATCAGTGAGTCCCGGGACAGGGTCGGAAACACCATATATTTT. It codes for CAISESRDRVGNTIYF.

The gene calls are TRBV6-5 and TRBJ1-5; weak D call: TRBD1 (5 bases). V dropped 5 bases and J dropped 0 bases, with 8 bases sitting between them. The CDR3 runs 14 residues. CDR1 MNHEY and CDR2 SVGAGI come from the germline V gene. Here the CDR3 DNA reads TGTGCCAGCAGTAGGGGTTATAGCAATCAGCCCCAGCATTTT. Encoded protein: CASSRGYSNQPQHF.

Regarding this clone: Other DNA sequences of this sample code for an identical CDR3. The chain links TRBV27 to TRBJ2-7; perhaps TRBD1 as D (6 bases). Trimming left V 9 bases short and J 4 bases short, with 13 bases between. Germline lookup yields CDR1 MNHEY and CDR2 SMNVEV (reference sequence). This CDR3 contains 12 residues. The DNA for the CDR3 is TGTGCCAGTACAGGGTTTGGGTACGAGCAGTACTTC. Its translation is CASTGFGYEQYF.

The gene calls are TRBV6-1 and TRBJ1-2; 8 nucleotides line up with TRBD1. The length of the CDR3 is 15 residues. Germline values: CDR1 MNHNS, CDR2 SASEGT. With 2 bases clipped from V and 5 bases from J, the junction kept 7 bases outside the gene matches. The CDR3 region has the DNA TGTGCCAGCAGTGAACAATCAGGGGGCCCTTATGGCTACACCTTC. Residues: CASSEQSGGPYGYTF.

The chain employs TRBV27 and TRBJ2-7; tentatively, D is TRBD1 or TRBD2 (5 bases each). The germline gives CDR1 MNHEY, CDR2 SMNVEV (reference sequence). The ends were cut back, 4 bases at V and 1 base at J, with 8 bases in the middle. This CDR3 has 13 amino acids. This CDR3 reads CASSWDGSYEQYF. The CDR3 coding sequence is TGTGCCAGCAGTTGGGACGGATCCTACGAGCAGTACTTC.

This chain uses TRBV30 with TRBJ1-3, with a weak D call TRBD1 (6 bases). CDR3 length: 13 amino acids. Germline V CDR1 and CDR2: GTSNPN, SVGIG (reference sequence). V was trimmed by 5 bases and J by 3 bases, leaving 11 bases between them. CDR3 amino acids: CAWSPGDGNTIYF. CDR3 coding DNA: TGTGCCTGGTCGCCAGGGGATGGAAACACCATATATTTT.

CDR3 sequence reads: CASSLSGEYTDTQYF. The CDR3, as DNA: TGTGCCAGCAGCTTGAGCGGGGAGTACACAGATACGCAGTATTTT. The chain couples TRBV11-2 to TRBJ2-3, with 7 bases aligning to TRBD2. This CDR3 has 15 amino acids. Germline CDR1 and CDR2: SGHAT and FQNNGV. After removal of 3 bases from V and 2 bases from J, the junction contained 5 bases not matched to a gene.

This rearrangement joins TRBV6-6 to TRBJ2-2; 9 bases match TRBD2. The germline V gene has CDR1 MNHNY and CDR2 SVGAGI (reference sequence). V shed 6 bases and J 2 bases; nucleotides not matched to a gene: 7. This CDR3 contains 16 residues. The CDR3, as DNA: TGTGCCAGCAGCCCTGGACTAGCGCCTAACACCGGGGAGCTGTTTTTT. Translated: CASSPGLAPNTGELFF.

The chain combines TRBV7-9 with TRBJ1-4; no clear D gene. The V gene lost 1 base and the J gene lost 0 bases, with 3 bases spanning the gap. CDR1 is SEHNR, CDR2 FQNEAQ, per germline (reference sequence). This CDR3 has 14 amino acids. CDR3 in DNA: TGTGCCAGCAGCTTAGGTGCAACTAATGAAAAACTGTTTTTT. Its translation is CASSLGATNEKLFF.

V is TRBV6-5 and J is TRBJ2-5; 14 positions match TRBD2. The V segment lost 4 bases and the J segment 4 bases; nucleotides outside the gene matches: 2. Germline assignment: CDR1 MNHEY and CDR2 SVGAGI. The CDR3 extends over 15 amino acids. Written as DNA, the CDR3 is TGTGCCAGCAGTTTGACTAGCGGGGGGGCAGAGACCCAGTACTTC. This translates into CASSLTSGGAETQYF.

The chain carries TRBV29-1 and TRBJ1-4; D not resolved. CDR3 length equals 11 residues. The germline gives CDR1 SQVTM, CDR2 ANQGSEA. V lost 5 bases and J 7 bases, leaving 8 bases between the germline ends. The CDR3 protein is CSVWAFEKLFF. Here the CDR3 DNA reads TGCAGCGTTTGGGCGTTTGAAAAACTGTTTTTT.

This chain links TRBV5-1 with TRBJ1-1; 9 positions agree with TRBD1. CDR1 is SGHRS, CDR2 YFSETQ, per germline. The junction had 5 bases not matched to a gene; V was cut back by 4 bases and J by 1 base. This CDR3 has 15 residues. DNA of the CDR3: TGCGCCAGCAGCCTGTGGACAGGGGCGAACACTGAAGCTTTCTTT. Residues: CASSLWTGANTEAFF.

The rearrangement uses TRBV7-8 and TRBJ2-1; 9 bases agree with TRBD2. Unmatched junction bases numbered 5, after V lost 2 bases and J lost 3 bases. The CDR3 sequence is 16 residues long. CDR1 is SGHVS, CDR2 FQNEAQ, per germline. CDR3 coding DNA: TGTGCCAGCAGCTTATCCGGGACTAGCAGCTACAATGAGCAGTTCTTC. Its protein product is CASSLSGTSSYNEQFF.

This chain uses TRBV11-2 with TRBJ2-3; D is undetermined. CDR1 is SGHAT, CDR2 FQNNGV, per germline. This CDR3 spans 13 amino acids. Trimming took 0 bases from V and 2 from J, leaving 3 bases between them. The DNA for the CDR3 is TGTGCCAGCAGCTTAGATCCCACAGATACGCAGTATTTT. Protein sequence: CASSLDPTDTQYF.

In this sample, this clone turned up a few times. V gene TRBV4-1 combines with J gene TRBJ2-7; D not certain. Looked up from germline, CDR1 is MGHRA and CDR2 is YSYEKL. The ends were cut back, 4 bases at V and 5 bases at J, with 15 bases in the middle. This CDR3 comprises 14 residues. The CDR3 coding sequence is TGCGCCAGCAGCCTTTCGAACACTCAGGACGAGCAGTACTTC. Translation: CASSLSNTQDEQYF.

This clone was detected once. The rearrangement uses TRBV9 and TRBJ2-7; 7 nucleotides match TRBD2. From germline, CDR1 is SGDLS and CDR2 YYNGEE. V trimming: 0 bases; J trimming: 2 bases; junction bases outside the gene matches: 5. The CDR3 contains 15 residues. Here the CDR3 DNA reads TGTGCCAGCAGCGTAGACGGTGCGGGGGCCTACGAGCAGTACTTC. It is translated as CASSVDGAGAYEQYF.

The genes are TRBV5-1 and TRBJ2-3; D ambiguous. With 0 bases removed from V and 2 bases from J, the gap between germline ends came to 4 bases. The CDR3 is 13 amino acids. CDR1 and CDR2 from the germline V gene are SGHRS and YFSETQ. The CDR3 loop is CASSLASTDTQYF. The CDR3 DNA reads as TGCGCCAGCAGCTTGGCCTCCACAGATACGCAGTATTTT.

The chain uses TRBV9 and TRBJ2-3, with D perhaps matching TRBD2 (7 bases). The ends were cut back, 4 bases at V and 6 bases at J, with 15 bases in the middle. Germline CDR1 is SGDLS and CDR2 is YYNGEE. The CDR3 spans 14 residues. The CDR3 bases are TGTGCCAGCAGCCGAGGGGGGGGCCCGGATACGCAGTATTTT. Translating it yields CASSRGGGPDTQYF.

This clone was seen only a few times. The chain combines TRBV9 with TRBJ1-6, with TRBD1 as a possible D gene (6 bases). Trimming left V 4 bases short and J 7 bases short, with 18 bases between. The CDR3 covers 16 residues. Germline V gene data show CDR1 as SGDLS and CDR2 as YYNGEE. CDR3 residues: CASSPYSLRGNSPLHF. The CDR3 DNA sequence: TGTGCCAGCAGCCCCTACAGCCTCAGGGGAAATTCACCCCTCCACTTT.

The chain combines TRBV11-2 with TRBJ2-5; 11 bases agree with TRBD2. The CDR3 is made up of 17 amino acids. The V gene's germline CDR1 is SGHAT and CDR2 FQNNGV. The V segment lost 5 bases and the J segment 5 bases; nucleotides outside the gene matches: 13. CDR3 sequence: CASSPILAGGSSETQYF. CDR3 nucleotides: TGTGCCAGCAGCCCCATTCTAGCGGGGGGCTCCTCGGAGACCCAGTACTTC.

The chain combines TRBV29-1 with TRBJ2-3; 9 positions match TRBD1. Trimming removed 7 bases from V and 4 bases from J; junction bases left unmatched: 6. The CDR3 totals 13 residues. CDR1 and CDR2 from the germline V gene are SQVTM and ANQGSEA. CDR3 coding DNA: TGCAGCGGGGGACAGGGTGAAGCAGATACGCAGTATTTT. Translating it yields CSGGQGEADTQYF.

This clone was observed a few times. The gene calls are TRBV11-2 and TRBJ2-3, with D perhaps TRBD2 (6 bases). The V end lost 4 bases, the J end lost 3 bases, and 17 bases lay between the germline ends. The CDR3 covers 16 residues. Germline CDR1 SGHAT, CDR2 FQNNGV. In DNA form, the CDR3 reads TGTGCCAGCAGCTCTGTTTGGGGCGGGGTAACAGATACGCAGTATTTT. Translating gives CASSSVWGGVTDTQYF.